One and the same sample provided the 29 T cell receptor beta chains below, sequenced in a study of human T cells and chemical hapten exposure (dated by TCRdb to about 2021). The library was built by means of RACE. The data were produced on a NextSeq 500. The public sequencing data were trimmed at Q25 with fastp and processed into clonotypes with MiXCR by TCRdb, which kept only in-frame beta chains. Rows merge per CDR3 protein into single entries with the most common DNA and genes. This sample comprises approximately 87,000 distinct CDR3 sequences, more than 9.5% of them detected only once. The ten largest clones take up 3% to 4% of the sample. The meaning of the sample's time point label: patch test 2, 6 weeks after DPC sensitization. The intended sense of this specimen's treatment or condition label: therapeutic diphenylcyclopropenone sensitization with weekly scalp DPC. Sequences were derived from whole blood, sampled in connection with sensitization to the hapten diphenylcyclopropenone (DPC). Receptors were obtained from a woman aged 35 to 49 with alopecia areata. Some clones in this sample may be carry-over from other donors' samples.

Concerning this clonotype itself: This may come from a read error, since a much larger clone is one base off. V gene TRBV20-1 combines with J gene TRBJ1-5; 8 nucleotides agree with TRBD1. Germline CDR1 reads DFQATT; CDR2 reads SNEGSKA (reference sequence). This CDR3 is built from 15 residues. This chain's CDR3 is CSAHSSGTGNQPQQF. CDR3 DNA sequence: TGCAGTGCCCACTCGTCCGGGACAGGAAATCAGCCCCAGCAATTT.

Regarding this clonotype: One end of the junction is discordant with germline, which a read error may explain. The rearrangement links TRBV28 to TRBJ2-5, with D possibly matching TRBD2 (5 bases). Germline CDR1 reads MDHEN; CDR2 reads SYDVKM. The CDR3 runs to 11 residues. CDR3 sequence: CASSAQTIIFF. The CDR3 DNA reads TGTGCCAGCAGCGCCCAGACTATAATCTTCTTC.

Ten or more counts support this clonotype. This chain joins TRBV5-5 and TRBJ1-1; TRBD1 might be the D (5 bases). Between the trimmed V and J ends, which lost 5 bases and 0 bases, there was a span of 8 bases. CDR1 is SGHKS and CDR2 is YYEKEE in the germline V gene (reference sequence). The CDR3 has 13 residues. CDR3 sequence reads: CASRGDLNTEAFF. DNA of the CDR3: TGTGCCAGCAGAGGGGACTTGAACACTGAAGCTTTCTTT.

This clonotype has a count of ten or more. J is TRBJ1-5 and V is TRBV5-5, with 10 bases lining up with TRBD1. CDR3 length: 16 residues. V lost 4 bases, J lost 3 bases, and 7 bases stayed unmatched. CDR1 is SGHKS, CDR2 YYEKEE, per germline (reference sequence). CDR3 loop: CASSIGGQGTNQPQHF. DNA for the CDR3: TGTGCCAGCAGCATTGGGGGACAGGGGACCAATCAGCCCCAGCATTTT.

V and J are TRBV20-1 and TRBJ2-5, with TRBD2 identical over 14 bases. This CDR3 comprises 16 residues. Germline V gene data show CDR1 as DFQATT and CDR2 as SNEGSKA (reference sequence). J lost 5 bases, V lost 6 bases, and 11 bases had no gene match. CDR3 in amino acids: CSAPSQTSGRDETQYF. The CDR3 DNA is TGCAGTGCCCCCTCCCAGACTAGCGGGAGGGACGAGACCCAGTACTTC.

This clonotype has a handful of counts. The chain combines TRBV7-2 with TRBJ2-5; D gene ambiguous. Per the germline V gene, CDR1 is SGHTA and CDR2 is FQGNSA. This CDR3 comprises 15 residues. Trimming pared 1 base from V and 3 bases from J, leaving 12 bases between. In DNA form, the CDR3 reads TGTGCCAGCAGCTTAGGACTGGGTGGGAAAGAGACCCAGTACTTC. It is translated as CASSLGLGGKETQYF.

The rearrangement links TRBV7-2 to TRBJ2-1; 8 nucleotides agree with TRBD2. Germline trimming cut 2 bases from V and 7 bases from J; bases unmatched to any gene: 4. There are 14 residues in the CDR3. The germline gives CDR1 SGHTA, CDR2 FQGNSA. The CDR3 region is CASSLIAGINEQFF. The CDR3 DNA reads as TGTGCCAGCAGCTTAATAGCGGGAATAAATGAGCAGTTCTTC.

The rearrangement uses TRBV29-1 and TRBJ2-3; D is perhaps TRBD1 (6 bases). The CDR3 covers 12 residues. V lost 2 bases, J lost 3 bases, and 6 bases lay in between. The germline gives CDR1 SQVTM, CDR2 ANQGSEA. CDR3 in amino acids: CSVETGTDTQYF. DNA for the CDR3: TGCAGCGTTGAAACAGGGACAGATACGCAGTATTTT.

CDR3 region: CASSLRAGVSDTQYF. CDR3 bases: TGTGCCAGCAGCTTAAGGGCGGGAGTTTCAGATACGCAGTATTTT. The chain joins TRBV7-2 to TRBJ2-3, with 7 nucleotides matching TRBD2. Germline V CDR1 and CDR2: SGHTA, FQGNSA. V lost 2 bases to trimming and J lost 4 bases; unmatched junction nucleotides: 6. The CDR3 is 15 residues long.

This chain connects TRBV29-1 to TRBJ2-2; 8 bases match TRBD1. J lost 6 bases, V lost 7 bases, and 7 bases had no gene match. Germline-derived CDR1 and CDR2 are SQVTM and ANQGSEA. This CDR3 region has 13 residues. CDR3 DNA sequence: TGCAGCGCCGACAGGGGTCGCGCCGGGGAGCTGTTTTTT. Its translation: CSADRGRAGELFF.

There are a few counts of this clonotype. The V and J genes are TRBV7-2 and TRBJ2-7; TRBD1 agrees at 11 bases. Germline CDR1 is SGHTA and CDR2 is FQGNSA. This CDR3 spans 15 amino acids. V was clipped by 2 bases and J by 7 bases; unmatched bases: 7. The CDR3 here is CASSLTGQGAREQYF. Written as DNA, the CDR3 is TGTGCCAGCAGCTTAACAGGACAGGGGGCTAGGGAGCAGTACTTC.

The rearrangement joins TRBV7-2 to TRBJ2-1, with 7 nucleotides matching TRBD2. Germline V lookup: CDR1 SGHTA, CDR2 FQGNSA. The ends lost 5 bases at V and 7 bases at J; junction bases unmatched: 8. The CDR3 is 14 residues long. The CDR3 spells CASSPRTSINEQFF. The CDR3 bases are TGTGCCAGCAGCCCCCGGACTAGTATAAATGAGCAGTTCTTC.

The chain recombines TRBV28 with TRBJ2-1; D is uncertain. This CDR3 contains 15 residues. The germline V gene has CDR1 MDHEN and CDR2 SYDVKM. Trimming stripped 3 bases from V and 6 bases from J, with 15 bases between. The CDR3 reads CASSFGPAIPNEQFF. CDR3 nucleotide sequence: TGTGCCAGCAGTTTCGGGCCCGCTATCCCCAATGAGCAGTTCTTC.

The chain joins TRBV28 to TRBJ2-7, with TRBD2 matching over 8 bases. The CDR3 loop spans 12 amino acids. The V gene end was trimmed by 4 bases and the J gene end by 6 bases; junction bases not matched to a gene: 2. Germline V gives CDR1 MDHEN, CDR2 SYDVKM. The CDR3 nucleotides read TGTGCCAGCAGTTCCGGGGGGGGCGAGCAGTACTTC. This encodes CASSSGGGEQYF.

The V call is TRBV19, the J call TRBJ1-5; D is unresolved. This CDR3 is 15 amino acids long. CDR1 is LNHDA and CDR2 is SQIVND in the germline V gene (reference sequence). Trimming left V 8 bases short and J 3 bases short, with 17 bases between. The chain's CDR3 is CASHPTATFNQPQHF. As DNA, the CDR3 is TGTGCCAGTCATCCAACAGCTACCTTCAATCAGCCCCAGCATTTT.

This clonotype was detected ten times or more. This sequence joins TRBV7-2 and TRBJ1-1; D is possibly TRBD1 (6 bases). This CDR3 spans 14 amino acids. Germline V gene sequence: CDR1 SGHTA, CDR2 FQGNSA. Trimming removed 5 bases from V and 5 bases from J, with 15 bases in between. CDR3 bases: TGTGCCAGCAGCCCACGGGACATTGGGACTGAAGCTTTCTTT. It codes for CASSPRDIGTEAFF. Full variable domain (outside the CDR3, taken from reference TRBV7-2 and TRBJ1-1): GAGVSQSPSNKVTEKGKDVELRCDPISGHTALYWYRQSLGQGLEFLIYFQGNSAPDKSGLPSDRFSAERTGGSVSTLTIQRTQQEDSAVYLCASSPRDIGTEAFFGQGTRLTVV.

CDR3 DNA: TGTGCCAGCAGTCGGCGGGGCCCATACGAGCAGTACTTC. Translation gives CASSRRGPYEQYF. The chain uses TRBV12-3 or TRBV12-4 and TRBJ2-7; possibly TRBD2 for D (6 bases). Trimming cost V 5 bases and J 4 bases, with 12 bases left between them. The CDR3 runs 13 residues.

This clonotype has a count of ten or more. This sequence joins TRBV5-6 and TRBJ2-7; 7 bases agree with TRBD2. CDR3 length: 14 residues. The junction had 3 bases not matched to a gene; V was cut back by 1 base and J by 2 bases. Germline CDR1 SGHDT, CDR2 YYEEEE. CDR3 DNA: TGTGCCAGCAGCTTGACTAGCGACCCCTACGAGCAGTACTTC. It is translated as CASSLTSDPYEQYF.

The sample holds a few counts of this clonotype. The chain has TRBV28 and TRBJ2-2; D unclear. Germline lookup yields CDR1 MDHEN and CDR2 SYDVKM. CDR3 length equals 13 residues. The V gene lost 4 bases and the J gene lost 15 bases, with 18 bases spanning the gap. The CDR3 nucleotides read TGTGCCAGCAGTTCCGGTCTTGGTCCGGTCGTGTTTTTT. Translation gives CASSSGLGPVVFF.

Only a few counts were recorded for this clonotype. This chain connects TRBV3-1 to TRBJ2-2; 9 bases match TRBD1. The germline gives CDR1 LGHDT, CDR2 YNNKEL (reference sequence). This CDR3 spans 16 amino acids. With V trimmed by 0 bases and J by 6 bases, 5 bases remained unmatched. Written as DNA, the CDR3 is TGTGCCAGCAGCCAAGAAGGGACAGGGAGGCCCGGGGAGCTGTTTTTT. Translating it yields CASSQEGTGRPGELFF.

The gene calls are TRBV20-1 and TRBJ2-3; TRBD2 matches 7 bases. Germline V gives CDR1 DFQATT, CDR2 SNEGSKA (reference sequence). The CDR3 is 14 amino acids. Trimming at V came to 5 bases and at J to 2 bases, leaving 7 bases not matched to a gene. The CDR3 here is CSAFRAGVTDTQYF. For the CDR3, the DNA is TGCAGTGCTTTCCGGGCGGGAGTCACAGATACGCAGTATTTT.

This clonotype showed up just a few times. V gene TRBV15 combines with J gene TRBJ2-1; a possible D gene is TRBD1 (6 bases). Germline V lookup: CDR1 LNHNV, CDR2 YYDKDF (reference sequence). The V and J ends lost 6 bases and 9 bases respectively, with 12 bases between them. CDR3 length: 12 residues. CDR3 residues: CATSSTGTEQFF. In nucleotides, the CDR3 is TGTGCCACCAGTTCGACAGGCACTGAGCAGTTCTTC.

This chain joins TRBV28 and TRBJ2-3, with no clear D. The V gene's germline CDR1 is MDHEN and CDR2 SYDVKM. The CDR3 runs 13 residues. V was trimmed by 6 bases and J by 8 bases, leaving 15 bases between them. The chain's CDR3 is CASRPDRIGTQYF. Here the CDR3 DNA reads TGTGCCAGCAGACCGGACCGCATTGGTACGCAGTATTTT. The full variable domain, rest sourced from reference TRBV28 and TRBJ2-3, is DVKVTQSSRYLVKRTGEKVFLECVQDMDHENMFWYRQDPGLGLRLIYFSYDVKMKEKGDIPEGYSVSREKKERFSLILESASTNQTSMYLCASRPDRIGTQYFGPGTRLTVL.

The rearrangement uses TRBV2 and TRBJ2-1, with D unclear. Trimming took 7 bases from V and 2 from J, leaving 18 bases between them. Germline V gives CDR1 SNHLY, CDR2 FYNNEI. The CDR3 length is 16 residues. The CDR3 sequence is CASMGRHRFAYNEQFF. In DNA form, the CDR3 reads TGTGCCAGCATGGGCAGGCATAGATTTGCCTACAATGAGCAGTTCTTC.

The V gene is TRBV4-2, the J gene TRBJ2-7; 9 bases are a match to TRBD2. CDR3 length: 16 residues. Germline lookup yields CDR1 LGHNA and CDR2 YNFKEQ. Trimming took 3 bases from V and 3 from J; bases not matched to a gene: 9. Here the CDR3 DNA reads TGTGCCAGCAGCCAGCGTAGCGGGAGAGCCCACTACGAGCAGTACTTC. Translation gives CASSQRSGRAHYEQYF.

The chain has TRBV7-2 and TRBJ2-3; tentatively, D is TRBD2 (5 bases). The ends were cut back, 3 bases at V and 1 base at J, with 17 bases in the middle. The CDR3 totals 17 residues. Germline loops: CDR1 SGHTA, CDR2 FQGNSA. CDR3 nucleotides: TGTGCCAGCAGCTTTCCCGCGGGTCCCCCTGGCACAGATACGCAGTATTTT. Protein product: CASSFPAGPPGTDTQYF. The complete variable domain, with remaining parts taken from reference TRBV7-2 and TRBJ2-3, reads GAGVSQSPSNKVTEKGKDVELRCDPISGHTALYWYRQSLGQGLEFLIYFQGNSAPDKSGLPSDRFSAERTGGSVSTLTIQRTQQEDSAVYLCASSFPAGPPGTDTQYFGPGTRLTVL.

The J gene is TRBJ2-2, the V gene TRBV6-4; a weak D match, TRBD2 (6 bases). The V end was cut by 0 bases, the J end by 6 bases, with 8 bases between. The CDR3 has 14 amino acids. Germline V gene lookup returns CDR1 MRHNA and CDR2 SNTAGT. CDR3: CASSDSTGAGELFF. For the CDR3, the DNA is TGTGCCAGCAGTGACTCGACGGGGGCCGGGGAGCTGTTTTTT.

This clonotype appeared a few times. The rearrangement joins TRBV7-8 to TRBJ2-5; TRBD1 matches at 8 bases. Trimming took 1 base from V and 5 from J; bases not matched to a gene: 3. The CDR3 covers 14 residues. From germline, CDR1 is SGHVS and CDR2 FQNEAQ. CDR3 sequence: CASSLGQGPETQYF. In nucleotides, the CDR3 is TGTGCCAGCAGCTTAGGACAGGGGCCCGAGACCCAGTACTTC.

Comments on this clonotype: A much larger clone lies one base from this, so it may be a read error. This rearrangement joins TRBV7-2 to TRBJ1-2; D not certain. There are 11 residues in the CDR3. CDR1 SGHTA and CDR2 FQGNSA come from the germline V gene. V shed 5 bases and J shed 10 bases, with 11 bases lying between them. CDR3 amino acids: CASSRERTYTF. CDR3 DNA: TGTGCCAGCAGCAGGGAAAGGACCTACACCTTC.